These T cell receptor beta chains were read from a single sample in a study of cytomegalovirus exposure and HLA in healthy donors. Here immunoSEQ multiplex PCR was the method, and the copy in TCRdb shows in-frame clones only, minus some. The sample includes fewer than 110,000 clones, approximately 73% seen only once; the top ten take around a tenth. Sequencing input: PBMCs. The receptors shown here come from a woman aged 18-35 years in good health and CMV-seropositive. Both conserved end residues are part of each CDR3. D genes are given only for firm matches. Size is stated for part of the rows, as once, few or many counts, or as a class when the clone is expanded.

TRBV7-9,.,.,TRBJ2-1,TGTGCCAGCAGCTTGAGCGCGGACAATGAGCAGTTCTTC,CASSLSADNEQFF
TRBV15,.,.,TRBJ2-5,TGTGCCACCAGCAGAACACAGGGTAAACAAGAGACCCAGTACTTC,CATSRTQGKQETQYF
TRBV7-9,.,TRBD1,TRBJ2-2,TGTGCCAGCAGCTTCCACAGGGGCTCGGGTACCGGGGAGCTGTTTTTT,CASSFHRGSGTGELFF
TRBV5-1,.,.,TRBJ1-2,TGCGCCAGCAGCTTGGCGGGAACTAACAACTATGGCTACACCTTC,CASSLAGTNNYGYTF
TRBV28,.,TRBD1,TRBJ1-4,TGTGCCAGCAACAGGGGGGGAGCGGGAACTAATGAAAAACTGTTTTTT,CASNRGGAGTNEKLFF
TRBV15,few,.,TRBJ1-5,TGTGCCACCAGCACTCGTAGCAATCAGCCCCAGCATTTT,CATSTRSNQPQHF
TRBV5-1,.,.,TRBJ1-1,TGCGCCAGCAGCTTCGCAGGTGTGGACACTGAAGCTTTCTTT,CASSFAGVDTEAFF
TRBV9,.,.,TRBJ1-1,TGTGCCAGCAGGCCAACCGGGGGTCGAGGCACTGAAGCTTTCTTT,CASRPTGGRGTEAFF
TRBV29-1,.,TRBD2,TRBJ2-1,TGCAGCGTTGGACTAGCGGATAAGCAGTTCTTC,CSVGLADKQFF
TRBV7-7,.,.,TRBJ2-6,TGTGCCAGCAGCCCAGGCGGACAGATCCTCTCTGGGGCCAACGTCCTGACTTTC,CASSPGGQILSGANVLTF
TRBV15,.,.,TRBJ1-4,TGTGCCACCAGCTCCCGCAGGGGTTATGAAAAACTGTTTTTT,CATSSRRGYEKLFF
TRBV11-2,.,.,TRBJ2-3,TGTGCCAGCAGCTTATTGGGCTCAAGCACAGATACGCAGTATTTT,CASSLLGSSTDTQYF
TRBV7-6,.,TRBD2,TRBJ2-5,TGTGCCAGCAGCACATTCGCTAGCGGGAGGAGGCAAGAGACCCAGTACTTC,CASSTFASGRRQETQYF
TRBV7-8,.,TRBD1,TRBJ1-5,TGTGCCAGCAGCCCGTCACGGGACAGAAGACGCCAGCCCCAGCATTTT,CASSPSRDRRRQPQHF
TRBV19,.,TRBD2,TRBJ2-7,TGTGCCAGTAATCTAGCGGGGGCACCGTACGAGCAGTACTTC,CASNLAGAPYEQYF
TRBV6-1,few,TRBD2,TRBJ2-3,TGTGCCAGCAGTGAAGTAGCGGGGGTGGTCCCAGATACGCAGTATTTT,CASSEVAGVVPDTQYF
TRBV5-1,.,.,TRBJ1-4,TGCGCCAGCAGCAGAAGACAGGCGTCAACTAATGAAAAACTGTTTTTT,CASSRRQASTNEKLFF